The T cell receptor beta chain under discussion was sequenced for a study of PD-L1 blockade in urothelial cancer. TCRdb keeps only in-frame clones here, not all; method: immunoSEQ multiplex PCR. The table records some 48,000 clones, around 86% of them present only once. The CDR3 is made up of 11 amino acids. The trim removed 7 bases at V and 5 bases at J, leaving 3 bases unmatched. From germline, CDR1 is SQVTM and CDR2 ANQGSEA. Specified time point: peripheral blood 6 weeks after treatment start. The receptor was derived from a man aged 55 to 70 with urothelial cancer. Sequencing used PBMCs, obtained around atezolizumab (anti-PD-L1) treatment. This rearrangement joins TRBV29-1 to TRBJ2-3; 7 nucleotides agree with TRBD1. Written as DNA, the CDR3 is TGCAGCGGCAGGGGGAGAGATACGCAGTATTTT. This translates into CSGRGRDTQYF.